These 4 T cell receptor beta chains were sequenced from one sample in a study of T cell changes during pregnancy in multiple sclerosis. Profiled with immunoSEQ multiplex PCR; TCRdb holds only in-frame clones, not every one. This sample carries about 92,000 clones, approximately 94% of them seen once, and the ten largest clones take 2% to 2.5%. Source: peripheral blood, taken in the third trimester of pregnancy. Source of these receptors: a female donor with multiple sclerosis, enrolled in a pregnancy study.

The rearrangement links TRBV7-9 to TRBJ2-7; D may match TRBD1 or TRBD2 (5 bases each). CDR1 and CDR2 from the germline V gene are SEHNR and FQNEAQ (reference sequence). Trimming removed 5 bases at V and 3 bases at J, with 11 bases between. CDR3 length: 13 residues. CDR3 amino acids: CASSLEGLYEQYF. Written as DNA, the CDR3 is TGTGCCAGCAGCCTAGAGGGGCTCTACGAGCAGTACTTC. The full variable domain, completed using reference TRBV7-9 and TRBJ2-7, is DTGVSQNPRHKITKRGQNVTFRCDPISEHNRLYWYRQTLGQGPEFLTYFQNEAQLEKSRLLSDRFSAERPKGSFSTLEIQRTEQGDSAMYLCASSLEGLYEQYFGPGTRLTVT.

This clone has only one observation. The V gene is TRBV6-5, the J gene TRBJ2-5, with TRBD2 matching 14 bases. Germline CDR1 is MNHEY and CDR2 is SVGAGI. The trim removed 6 bases at V and 2 bases at J, leaving 2 bases unmatched. This CDR3 region has 15 residues. The chain's CDR3 is CASRGTSGGQETQYF. In DNA form, the CDR3 reads TGTGCCAGCAGAGGGACTAGCGGGGGACAAGAGACCCAGTACTTC.

The V and J genes are TRBV4-3 and TRBJ2-2, with TRBD1 matching 11 bases. CDR3 length equals 19 residues. Per germline, CDR1 LGHNA and CDR2 YSLEER. V lost 3 bases and J lost 4; bases outside the gene matches: 13. CDR3 region: CASSQEPGQGVPSTGELFF. For the CDR3, the DNA is TGCGCCAGCAGCCAGGAACCGGGACAGGGGGTGCCCAGCACCGGGGAGCTGTTTTTT.

The chain uses TRBV7-9 and TRBJ1-2, with a possible D match to TRBD1 (6 bases). Germline V gives CDR1 SEHNR, CDR2 FQNEAQ (reference sequence). The CDR3 is 13 residues long. V lost 1 base and J 6 bases, leaving 9 bases between the germline ends. The CDR3 sequence: CASSLGTAHGYTF. Written as DNA, the CDR3 is TGTGCCAGCAGCTTAGGGACAGCCCATGGCTACACCTTC.